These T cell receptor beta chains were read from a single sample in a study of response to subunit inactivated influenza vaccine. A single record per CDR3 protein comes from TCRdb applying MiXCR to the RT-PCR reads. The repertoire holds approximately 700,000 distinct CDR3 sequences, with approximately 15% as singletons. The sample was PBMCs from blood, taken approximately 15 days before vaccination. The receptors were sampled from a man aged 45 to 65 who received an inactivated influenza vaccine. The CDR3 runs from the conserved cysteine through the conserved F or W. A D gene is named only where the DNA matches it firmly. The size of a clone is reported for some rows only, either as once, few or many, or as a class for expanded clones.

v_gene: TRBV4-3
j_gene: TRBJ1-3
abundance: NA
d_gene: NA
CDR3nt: TGCGCCAGCAGCCAAGATACCGGGGAAGCTGGAAACACCATATATTTT
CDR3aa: CASSQDTGEAGNTIYF

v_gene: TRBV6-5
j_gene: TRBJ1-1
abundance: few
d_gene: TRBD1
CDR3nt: TGTGCCAGCAGTTACCTCGACAGGGGTTACGATGAAGCTTTCTTT
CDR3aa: CASSYLDRGYDEAFF

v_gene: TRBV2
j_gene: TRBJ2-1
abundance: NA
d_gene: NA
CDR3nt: TGTGCCAGCAGTGCTCTCGTGAACAATGAGCAGTTCTTC
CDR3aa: CASSALVNNEQFF

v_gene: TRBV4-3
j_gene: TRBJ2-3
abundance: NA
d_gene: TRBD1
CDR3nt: TGCGCCAGCAGCCAAGAATCAGGGACAGGGGCCACAGATACGCAGTATTTT
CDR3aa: CASSQESGTGATDTQYF

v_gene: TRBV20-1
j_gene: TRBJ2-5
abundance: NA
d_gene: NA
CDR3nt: TGCAGTGCGACCAGGGCCAGAAAGGAGACCCAGTACTTC
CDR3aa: CSATRARKETQYF

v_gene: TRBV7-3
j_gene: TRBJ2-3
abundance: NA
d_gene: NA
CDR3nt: TGTGCCAGCAGCTTAAGGGGTCGCAGGATTCCCCCCGATACGCAGTATTTT
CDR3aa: CASSLRGRRIPPDTQYF

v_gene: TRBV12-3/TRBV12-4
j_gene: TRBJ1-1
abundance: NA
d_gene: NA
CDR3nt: TGTGCCAGCAGTTTAGGAAGGGGTCGGTGGGACACTGAAGCTTTCTTT
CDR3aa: CASSLGRGRWDTEAFF

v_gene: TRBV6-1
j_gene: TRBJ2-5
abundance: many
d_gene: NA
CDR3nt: TGTGCCAGCAGCGAAGGGGCTAGGGAAGAGACCCAGTACTTC
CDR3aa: CASSEGAREETQYF

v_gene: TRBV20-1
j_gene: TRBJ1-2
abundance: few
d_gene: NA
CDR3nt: TGCAGTGCTAGGGGGCCGGGGTTGGTCTATGGCTACACCTTC
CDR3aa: CSARGPGLVYGYTF

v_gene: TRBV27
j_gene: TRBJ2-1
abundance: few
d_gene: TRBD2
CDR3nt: TGTGCCAGCAGTTTTCTCGCTAGCGGGAGGGGCGATGAGCAGTTCTTC
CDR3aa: CASSFLASGRGDEQFF

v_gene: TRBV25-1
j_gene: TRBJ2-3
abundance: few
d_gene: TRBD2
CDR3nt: TGTGCCAGCAGTGAACTAGCGGGAGCCACAGATACGCAGTATTTT
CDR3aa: CASSELAGATDTQYF

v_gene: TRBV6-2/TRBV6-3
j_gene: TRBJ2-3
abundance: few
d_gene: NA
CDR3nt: TGTGCCAGCAGTCCCCCCAGGATTCAAGATACGCAGTATTTT
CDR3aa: CASSPPRIQDTQYF

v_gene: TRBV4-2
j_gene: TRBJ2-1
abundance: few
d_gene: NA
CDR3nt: TGTGCCAGCAGTTTACTACCGGTCGAGGGGGAGCAGTTCTTC
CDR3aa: CASSLLPVEGEQFF